This T cell receptor beta chain is from a study of shared clonotypes between healthy human individuals (dated by TCRdb to about 2020). Context from the whole study: The cohort comprised a couple of women and a few men aged 18 to 49 years. Per donor, leukapheresis produced somewhere between about 0.94 and 9.5 billion PBMCs. To increase sequencing depth and limit assay-specific biases, TCR repertoire library preparation and sequencing were carried out by different laboratories using diverse techniques. To estimate repertoire size and how much clonotypes are shared between individuals, the study performed deep sequencing of blood TCR repertoires from a few healthy adults. For each donor, three plates each were used for CD4 naive and CD4 memory, two plates were used for CD8 naive, and one plate was used for CD8 memory. Beyond this particular receptor, the publication reports: Naive subsets generally had larger estimated clonotype richness than memory subsets. Because the study included a small number of donors, the genetic and exposure-history diversity represented was limited. Clonotypes shared by all four sorted-subset donors showed higher generation probabilities than non-shared clonotypes. Incomplete sequencing was indicated by rarefaction of sorted-subset datasets, despite the large sequencing depth. When several donors were compared, the shared fraction of clonotypes was roughly 4.8% for naive CD4, less than 4% for naive CD8, roughly 2.5% for memory CD4, and 0.3% to 0.5% for memory CD8. Sampling was restricted to blood, and TCR repertoires in tissues likely differ from the TCR repertoires found in blood. Pairwise subsampling led to the expectation that sequencing depth would affect the degree of clonotype sharing among donors.

Using the deep immunoSEQ assay, TCR CDR3 regions were amplified from genomic DNA by multiplex PCR. For each cell subset, the extracted genomic DNA was distributed evenly across all wells of several immunoSEQ 96-well plates, and each plate served as one replicate. For sorted subsets, about 210 ng of genomic DNA, equivalent to around 30,000 T cell genomes, went into each replicate PCR. Purified libraries were measured with a Qubit 3.0 fluorometer, size-checked on a Bioanalyzer 2100, and measured again with the KAPA Library Quantification kit. A separate single-read 150-cycle Illumina NextSeq 550 flow cell was used to sequence each immunoSEQ 96-well plate. The authors processed their data as follows. The immunoSEQ output contained only junctional sequences without quality scores, so filtering could not match that applied to full-length reads. To assign V/J genes and CDR3, sequences were annotated using PyIR, a Python wrapper for IgBLAST v1.9, with IMGT germline references. Reads were removed for weak V/J assignments (E-value above 1e-6), missing CDR3, stop codons, out-of-frame junctions, or ambiguous translated residues. V3J clonotypes were defined as sequences sharing the same inferred V gene, J gene, and CDR3 amino acid sequence. Percentage overlap between repertoires was computed as shared unique clonotypes divided by the size of the smaller repertoire. Repertoire richness was assessed with RTK rarefaction, the Chao1 estimator, and Recon v2.1 estimates of unobserved clonotypes. Generation probabilities were computed with OLGA for all TCRbeta clonotypes obtained by the gDNA method from several donors. TCRdb retrieved this table from immuneACCESS and kept in-frame rearrangements only. Not all clones are present; in checked studies, unresolved V genes account for under half, and no reason is known for the remainder. The V and J calls and clone size come from that table; D and trimming were worked out from the DNA. Recorded for this sample are around 1.9 million clones; just over 90% of them occurred a single time. The ten largest account for approximately 1.7% of the sample.

About this clone: Its target antigen remains unknown. Base quality data are lacking; no much larger clone is found one base away.

CD8 naive samples were CD45RO-negative cells positively selected for CCR7, giving a CD45RA+CCR7+ population that excluded TemRA cells. The donors were healthy, HIV-negative adults who had no recently reported acute infections or vaccinations. All donors were Caucasian adults living in Nashville, Tennessee, USA. After blood collection by leukapheresis, PBMCs were isolated using Ficoll-Histopaque density gradient centrifugation and then cryopreserved in the vapor phase of liquid nitrogen. Purity and quantity of every magnetically sorted T cell population were checked by analytical flow cytometry. From each sorted fraction, genomic DNA was isolated and quantified by UV absorbance on a Nanodrop 2000c. The receptor was isolated from a man aged 18-30 years in good health. Some clones in this sample may be carry-over from other donors' samples. The specimen was naive CD8+ T cells from PBMCs. What this sample's cell subset or site label stands for: CD45RA+CCR7+.

The sequence in DNA is TGTGCCAGCAGCCCAAGACAGGATCCAAAACTGTTTTTT. This translates into CASSPRQDPKLFF. The rearranged chain carries TRBV7-6 and TRBJ1-4; tentative D gene TRBD1, with 6 bases matching. The V and J ends are trimmed by 5 bases and 10 bases, leaving 14 bases between them. The CDR3 runs 13 amino acids, cysteine and phenylalanine included. The entry retains the CDR3 DNA only, 39 bases that are in frame from base 1. The germline V gene yields SGHVS for CDR1 and FNYEAQ for CDR2.